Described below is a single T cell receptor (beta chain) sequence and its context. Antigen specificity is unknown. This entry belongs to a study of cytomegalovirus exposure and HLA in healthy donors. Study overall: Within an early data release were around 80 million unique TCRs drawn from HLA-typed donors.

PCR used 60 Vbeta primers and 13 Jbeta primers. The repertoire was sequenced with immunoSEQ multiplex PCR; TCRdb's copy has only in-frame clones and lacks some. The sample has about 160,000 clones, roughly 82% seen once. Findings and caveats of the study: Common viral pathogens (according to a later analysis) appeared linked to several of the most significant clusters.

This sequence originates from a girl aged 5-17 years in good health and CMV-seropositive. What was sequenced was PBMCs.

DNA for the CDR3: TGTGCCAGCAGCCGCCAGCGGGGAGCTCGCACAGATACGCAGTATTTT. This encodes CASSRQRGARTDTQYF. The gene calls are TRBV5-8 and TRBJ2-3; 7 bases agree with TRBD2. The germline CDR1 and CDR2 sequences are SGHTS and YDEGEE. Trimming cost V 4 bases and J 1 base; bases outside gene matches: 9. This CDR3 comprises 16 residues. Drawing the rest from reference TRBV5-8 and TRBJ2-3, the complete variable domain is EAGVTQSPTHLIKTRGQQATLRCSPISGHTSVYWYQQALGLGLQFLLWYDEGEERNRGNFPPRFSGRQFPNYSSELNVNALELEDSALYLCASSRQRGARTDTQYFGPGTRLTVL.